This entry concerns a single T cell receptor beta chain. Its antigen is unidentified. The CDR3 is made up of 19 amino acids. The junction had 8 bases not matched to a gene; V was cut back by 2 bases and J by 0 bases. CDR1 and CDR2 from the germline V gene are SGDLS and YYNGEE. Naive CD8 cells comprised CD45RO-negative, CCR7-positively selected cells, excluding terminally differentiated effector memory CD45RA+ cells. The authors loaded 200 ng DNA, around 32,000 T cell genomes, into sorted-subset replicate PCRs. Sequencing used immunoSEQ multiplex PCR; TCRdb keeps in-frame clones, though not all of them. The sample consists of hundreds of thousands of clones, roughly 98% of them appearing once. This entry is derived from a study of shared clonotypes between healthy human individuals. Study-wide findings and caveats: Sampling included only blood; tissue repertoires likely differ.

This sequence was found in a man under 40 in good health. Sample: naive CD8+ T cells sorted from blood. The V gene is TRBV9, the J gene TRBJ2-1, with TRBD2 matching over 13 bases. This chain's CDR3 is CASSVTGLAGDSSYNEQFF. The DNA for the CDR3 is TGTGCCAGCAGCGTTACTGGACTAGCGGGAGATAGCTCCTACAATGAGCAGTTCTTC.